A single sample is the source of the 7 T cell receptor beta chains below, sequenced in a study of blood T cells in healthy people across ages (dated by TCRdb to between 2015 and 2017). Libraries came from 5' RACE. These reads were obtained on an Illumina HiSeq 2500. The second PCR ran for about 6 to 11 cycles and used a J-beta primer mix along with a sample-barcoded 5' primer. TCRdb cleaned the public reads at Q25 with fastp, built clones with MiXCR and kept in-frame beta chains. Each entry merges the rows of one CDR3 protein and shows their most common DNA and genes. Here the sample has under 1 million distinct CDR3 sequences; around two fifths occur a single time. Jointly, the top ten make up about a fifth of the sample. Specimen: blood. The receptors shown here come from a man between 60 and 75 years old in good health.

The chain joins TRBV4-1 to TRBJ2-3; possible D gene TRBD2, 6 bases. The ends were cut back, 1 base at V and 2 bases at J, with 19 bases in the middle. This CDR3 is 18 amino acids long. The germline gives CDR1 MGHRA, CDR2 YSYEKL. CDR3 sequence (DNA): TGCGCCAGCAGCCAAGTGTCGTACGGGACGGGAGACACAGATACGCAGTATTTT. As protein: CASSQVSYGTGDTDTQYF.

This chain joins TRBV29-1 and TRBJ2-7; tentatively, D is TRBD2 (6 bases). The germline CDR1 and CDR2 sequences are SQVTM and ANQGSEA. Between the trimmed V and J ends, which lost 7 bases and 4 bases, there was a span of 17 bases. The CDR3 covers 13 residues. The CDR3 sequence: CSAVLPGRYEQYF. Here the CDR3 DNA reads TGCAGCGCCGTACTTCCGGGGAGGTACGAGCAGTACTTC.

The V call is TRBV7-2, the J call TRBJ2-7; TRBD1 matches at 8 bases. V was clipped by 5 bases and J by 3 bases; unmatched bases: 12. Germline CDR1 SGHTA, CDR2 FQGNSA. This CDR3 is 16 amino acids long. CDR3 DNA: TGTGCCAGCAGCCCTAGGACAGGGAAAGTACTCTACGAGCAGTACTTC. Its translation is CASSPRTGKVLYEQYF. The full variable domain, its missing parts supplied by reference TRBV7-2 and TRBJ2-7, is GAGVSQSPSNKVTEKGKDVELRCDPISGHTALYWYRQSLGQGLEFLIYFQGNSAPDKSGLPSDRFSAERTGGSVSTLTIQRTQQEDSAVYLCASSPRTGKVLYEQYFGPGTRLTVT.

This clonotype has at least ten counts. The J gene is TRBJ2-7, the V gene TRBV2; maybe TRBD2 (6 bases). The CDR3 extends over 12 amino acids. Germline V gene lookup returns CDR1 SNHLY and CDR2 FYNNEI. The ends were cut back, 3 bases at V and 6 bases at J, with 9 bases in the middle. The CDR3 DNA sequence: TGTGCCAGCAGTGACGGGACTGGCGAGCAGTACTTC. Protein: CASSDGTGEQYF.

This clonotype was seen only a few times. The rearrangement uses TRBV27 and TRBJ1-2, with D hard to call. The CDR3 spans 11 residues. The V gene's germline CDR1 is MNHEY and CDR2 SMNVEV (reference sequence). The V end was cut by 6 bases, the J end by 8 bases, with 10 bases between. CDR3 region: CASSGLGGYTF. The CDR3 DNA follows: TGTGCCAGCAGCGGCCTTGGGGGCTACACCTTC.

This clonotype was observed a few times. The V call is TRBV28, the J call TRBJ2-5, with 10 bases matching TRBD2. The CDR3 spans 16 residues. Losses at the gene ends were 4 bases for V and 2 bases for J; bases not matched to a gene: 7. Per germline, CDR1 MDHEN and CDR2 SYDVKM. The CDR3 region has the DNA TGTGCCAGCAGTTACCTGACTAGCGGGCCACAAGAGACCCAGTACTTC. It yields the protein CASSYLTSGPQETQYF.

DNA for the CDR3: TGTGCCAGCAGCTCCGGGGGGGGCAGGGTTGTTCAAGAGACCCAGTACTTC. Its translation is CASSSGGGRVVQETQYF. The chain carries TRBV7-2 and TRBJ2-5, with 8 bases that match TRBD2. Germline-derived CDR1 and CDR2 are SGHTA and FQGNSA. After removal of 4 bases from V and 2 bases from J, the junction contained 12 bases not matched to a gene. The CDR3 covers 17 residues.